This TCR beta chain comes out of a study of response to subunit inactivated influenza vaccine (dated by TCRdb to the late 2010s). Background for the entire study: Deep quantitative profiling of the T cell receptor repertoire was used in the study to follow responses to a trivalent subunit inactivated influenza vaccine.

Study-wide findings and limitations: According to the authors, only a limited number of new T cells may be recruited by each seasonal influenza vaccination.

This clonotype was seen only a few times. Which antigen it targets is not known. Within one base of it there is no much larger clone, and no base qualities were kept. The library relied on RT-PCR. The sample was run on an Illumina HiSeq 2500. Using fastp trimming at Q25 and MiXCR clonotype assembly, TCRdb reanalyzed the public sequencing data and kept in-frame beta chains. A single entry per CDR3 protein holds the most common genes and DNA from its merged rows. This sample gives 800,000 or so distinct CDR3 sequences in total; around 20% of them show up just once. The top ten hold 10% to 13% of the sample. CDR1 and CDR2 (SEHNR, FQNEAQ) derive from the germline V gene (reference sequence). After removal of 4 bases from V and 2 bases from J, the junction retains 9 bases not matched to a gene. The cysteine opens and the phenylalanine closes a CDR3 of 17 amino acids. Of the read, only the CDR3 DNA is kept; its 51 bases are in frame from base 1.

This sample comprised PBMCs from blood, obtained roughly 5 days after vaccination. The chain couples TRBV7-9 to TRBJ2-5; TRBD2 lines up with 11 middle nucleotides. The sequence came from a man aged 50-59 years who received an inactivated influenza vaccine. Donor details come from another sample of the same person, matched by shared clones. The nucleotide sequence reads TGTGCCAGCAGCTCGTTAGCCGGGACTAGCGGACAAGAGACCCAGTACTTC. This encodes CASSSLAGTSGQETQYF.